Listed below are T cell receptor beta chains from one sample, sequenced in a study of T cells after yellow fever vaccination. TCRdb processed the 5' RACE reads anew with MiXCR; each CDR3 protein has one entry. The sample comprises a few hundred thousand distinct CDR3 sequences, around a sixth of which are singletons, and around a sixth rests with the top ten. The specimen comprised PBMCs, sampled less than 6 days after the first yellow fever vaccination. These receptors all come from a man in his late teens or twenties who received the YFV17D yellow fever vaccine. Both conserved end residues are part of each CDR3. Fields, in order: clone size, D gene, J gene, V gene, CDR3 protein, CDR3 DNA. D genes are given only for firm matches. Clone size, where shown, is once, few, many, or a class for clones that have expanded.

clone_size: -; d_call: -; j_call: TRBJ2-1; v_call: TRBV12-3/TRBV12-4; cdr3_aa: CASSWSGFYNEQFF; cdr3_nt: TGTGCCAGCAGTTGGTCGGGGTTCTACAATGAGCAGTTCTTC
clone_size: -; d_call: -; j_call: TRBJ1-4; v_call: TRBV21-1; cdr3_aa: CASSKEGIGREKLFF; cdr3_nt: TGTGCCAGCAGCAAAGAGGGAATCGGTCGGGAAAAACTGTTTTTT
clone_size: once; d_call: -; j_call: TRBJ2-3; v_call: TRBV6-2/TRBV6-3; cdr3_aa: CASRPGTQSSDTQYF; cdr3_nt: TGTGCCAGCAGACCCGGGACACAGTCGTCAGATACGCAGTATTTT
clone_size: -; d_call: TRBD1; j_call: TRBJ2-1; v_call: TRBV20-1; cdr3_aa: CSALGDRSANEQFF; cdr3_nt: TGCAGTGCCCTCGGGGACAGGTCGGCAAATGAGCAGTTCTTC
clone_size: -; d_call: -; j_call: TRBJ1-1; v_call: TRBV20-1; cdr3_aa: CSARIIPVGYRTEAFF; cdr3_nt: TGCAGTGCTAGAATAATCCCTGTGGGGTACCGCACTGAAGCTTTCTTT
clone_size: once; d_call: -; j_call: TRBJ1-3; v_call: TRBV7-9; cdr3_aa: CASSPRQDSGNTIYF; cdr3_nt: TGTGCCAGCAGCCCACGACAGGACTCTGGAAACACCATATATTTT
clone_size: -; d_call: TRBD2; j_call: TRBJ2-1; v_call: TRBV5-4; cdr3_aa: CASSYSGPYNEQFF; cdr3_nt: TGTGCCAGCAGCTATAGCGGGCCTTACAATGAGCAGTTCTTC
clone_size: few; d_call: TRBD2; j_call: TRBJ2-3; v_call: TRBV7-9; cdr3_aa: CASSFSRGRISTDTQYF; cdr3_nt: TGTGCCAGCAGCTTTTCGCGGGGGAGAATTAGCACAGATACGCAGTATTTT
clone_size: -; d_call: -; j_call: TRBJ2-1; v_call: TRBV7-9; cdr3_aa: CASSPRGNNEQFF; cdr3_nt: TGTGCCAGCAGCCCCCGCGGGAACAATGAGCAGTTCTTC
clone_size: -; d_call: TRBD2; j_call: TRBJ2-5; v_call: TRBV4-3; cdr3_aa: CASSQEIPRLAGWYQETQYF; cdr3_nt: TGCGCCAGCAGCCAAGAAATCCCCCGACTAGCGGGTTGGTACCAAGAGACCCAGTACTTC
clone_size: few; d_call: -; j_call: TRBJ2-3; v_call: TRBV7-9; cdr3_aa: CASSLGQDSLAGSTDTQYF; cdr3_nt: TGTGCCAGCAGCTTAGGACAGGATTCCTTGGCGGGGTCGACAGATACGCAGTATTTT
clone_size: few; d_call: -; j_call: TRBJ2-7; v_call: TRBV6-2/TRBV6-3; cdr3_aa: CASSSHAASYEQYF; cdr3_nt: TGTGCCAGCAGTTCGCACGCAGCCTCCTACGAGCAGTACTTC
clone_size: -; d_call: -; j_call: TRBJ1-5; v_call: TRBV6-6; cdr3_aa: CASRVYSNQPQHF; cdr3_nt: TGTGCCAGTAGGGTTTATAGCAATCAGCCCCAGCATTTT
clone_size: -; d_call: -; j_call: TRBJ1-4; v_call: TRBV3-1; cdr3_aa: CASSQGAGEKLFF; cdr3_nt: TGTGCCAGCAGCCAAGGGGCGGGTGAAAAACTGTTTTTT
clone_size: few; d_call: -; j_call: TRBJ2-2; v_call: TRBV27; cdr3_aa: CASSLVVGGELFF; cdr3_nt: TGTGCCAGCAGTTTGGTAGTTGGCGGGGAGCTGTTTTTT
clone_size: few; d_call: -; j_call: TRBJ1-2; v_call: TRBV5-1; cdr3_aa: CASHRGRGYGYTF; cdr3_nt: TGCGCCAGCCACCGAGGACGGGGCTATGGCTACACCTTC
clone_size: -; d_call: TRBD2; j_call: TRBJ2-5; v_call: TRBV10-3; cdr3_aa: CATMSSGGPQETQYF; cdr3_nt: TGTGCCACCATGAGTAGCGGGGGTCCCCAAGAGACCCAGTACTTC
clone_size: -; d_call: -; j_call: TRBJ1-1; v_call: TRBV20-1; cdr3_aa: CSALLRRVSNTEAFF; cdr3_nt: TGCAGTGCCCTTCTACGGCGGGTTTCGAACACTGAAGCTTTCTTT
clone_size: many; d_call: TRBD1; j_call: TRBJ2-3; v_call: TRBV5-1; cdr3_aa: CASTPTGGGDTQYF; cdr3_nt: TGCGCCAGCACCCCGACAGGGGGAGGAGATACGCAGTATTTT